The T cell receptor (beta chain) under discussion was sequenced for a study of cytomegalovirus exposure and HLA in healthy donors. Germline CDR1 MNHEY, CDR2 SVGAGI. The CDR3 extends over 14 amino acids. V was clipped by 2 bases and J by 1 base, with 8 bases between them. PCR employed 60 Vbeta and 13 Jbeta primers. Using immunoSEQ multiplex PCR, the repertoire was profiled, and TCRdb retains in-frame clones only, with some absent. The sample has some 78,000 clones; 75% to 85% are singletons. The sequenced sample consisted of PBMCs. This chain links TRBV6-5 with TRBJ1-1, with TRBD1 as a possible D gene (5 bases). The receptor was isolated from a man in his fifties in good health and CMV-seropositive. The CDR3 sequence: CASSYDSENTEAFF. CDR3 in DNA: TGTGCCAGCAGTTACGACAGCGAGAACACTGAAGCTTTCTTT.